One and the same sample provided the 27 T cell receptor beta chains below, sequenced in a study of blood T cell repertoires in COVID-19. The data were produced by immunoSEQ multiplex PCR, yet TCRdb's version contains in-frame clones alone and is incomplete. The top ten hold about 12% of the sample, which has about 440,000 clones, about 91% seen once. Material: peripheral blood. Receptors originate from a woman between 45 and 65 years old with COVID-19, enrolled during active disease.

The chain carries TRBV6-6 and TRBJ1-1; possibly TRBD1 for D (5 bases). CDR3 length: 12 amino acids. Trimming pared 6 bases from V and 7 bases from J, leaving 12 bases between. Per the germline V gene, CDR1 is MNHNY and CDR2 is SVGAGI (reference sequence). The CDR3 DNA reads as TGTGCCAGCAGCTCCGACAGACTTGAAGCTTTCTTT. Protein sequence: CASSSDRLEAFF.

The chain is built from TRBV12-5 and TRBJ2-6, with 7 bases lining up with TRBD1. The CDR3 is 19 amino acids. The J segment lost 4 bases and the V segment lost 5 bases, leaving 17 bases of the junction unmatched. CDR1 and CDR2 (germline): LGHNT, FRNRAP. This chain's CDR3 is CASGLASGQSLVGANVLTF. Here the CDR3 DNA reads TGTGCTAGTGGTCTCGCTTCGGGACAGTCCCTAGTGGGGGCCAACGTCCTGACTTTC.

The genes are TRBV18 and TRBJ2-7; D unclear. Per germline, CDR1 KGHSH and CDR2 LQKENI. V dropped 3 bases and J dropped 5 bases, with 11 bases sitting between them. CDR3 length: 13 residues. DNA for the CDR3: TGTGCCAGCTCACCCTACAGTTTCGACGAGCAGTACTTC. This gives the protein CASSPYSFDEQYF.

The chain uses TRBV6-5 and TRBJ2-3; 8 bases map to TRBD2. CDR1 and CDR2 from the germline V gene are MNHEY and SVGAGI. Trimming at V came to 5 bases and at J to 4 bases, leaving 8 bases not matched to a gene. This CDR3 has 15 amino acids. The CDR3 spells CASSQQGLGADTQYF. DNA for the CDR3: TGTGCCAGCAGTCAACAGGGACTAGGCGCAGATACGCAGTATTTT.

The chain couples TRBV11-2 to TRBJ1-1, with D tentatively TRBD1 (5 bases). Germline lookup yields CDR1 SGHAT and CDR2 FQNNGV. The germline V and J ends were trimmed by 5 bases and 4 bases, with 11 bases remaining between them. The CDR3 extends over 13 amino acids. This CDR3 is CASSLARVTEAFF. The DNA of the CDR3 is TGTGCCAGCAGCCTGGCCAGGGTCACTGAAGCTTTCTTT. The full variable domain, rest sourced from reference TRBV11-2 and TRBJ1-1, is EAGVAQSPRYKIIEKRQSVAFWCNPISGHATLYWYQQILGQGPKLLIQFQNNGVVDDSQLPKDRFSAERLKGVDSTLKIQPAKLEDSAVYLCASSLARVTEAFFGQGTRLTVV.

The sample holds a few counts of this clone. CDR3 residues: CASSWDGRGTEAFF. For the CDR3, the DNA is TGTGCCAGCAGCTGGGATGGCAGAGGGACTGAAGCTTTCTTT. The gene calls are TRBV7-2 and TRBJ1-1, with D unclear. Germline V CDR1 and CDR2: SGHTA, FQGNSA. The V gene lost 4 bases and the J gene lost 5 bases, with 14 bases spanning the gap. The CDR3 runs to 14 residues. Using reference TRBV7-2 and TRBJ1-1 for the parts outside the CDR3, the full variable domain is GAGVSQSPSNKVTEKGKDVELRCDPISGHTALYWYRQSLGQGLEFLIYFQGNSAPDKSGLPSDRFSAERTGGSVSTLTIQRTQQEDSAVYLCASSWDGRGTEAFFGQGTRLTVV.

V and J are TRBV21-1 and TRBJ1-5; the D call of TRBD1 is as the table states it, not checked on the DNA. TRBV21-1 is a pseudogene segment. This CDR3 comprises 21 residues. This CDR3 is CASSKSVKTARTFRYVRPQHF. The DNA of the CDR3 is TGTGCCAGCAGCAAATCTGTAAAAACTGCGCGGACATTTCGATACGTACGGCCCCAGCATTTT.

The chain uses TRBV5-1 and TRBJ2-3; weak D call: TRBD2 (6 bases). This CDR3 spans 16 amino acids. Trimming took 4 bases from V and 4 from J, leaving 19 bases between them. Germline CDR1 is SGHRS and CDR2 is YFSETQ. As DNA, the CDR3 is TGCGCCAGCAGCCTACCGACCAGGGAGCGGGCAGATACGCAGTATTTT. Translated, it gives CASSLPTRERADTQYF. The full variable domain, with the rest looked up from reference TRBV5-1 and TRBJ2-3, is KAGVTQTPRYLIKTRGQQVTLSCSPISGHRSVSWYQQTPGQGLQFLFEYFSETQRNKGNFPGRFSGRQFSNSRSEMNVSTLELGDSALYLCASSLPTRERADTQYFGPGTRLTVL.

This sequence joins TRBV7-9 and TRBJ2-7, with D maybe TRBD2 (6 bases). CDR1 and CDR2 from the germline V gene are SEHNR and FQNEAQ (reference sequence). Trimming pared 3 bases from V and 7 bases from J, leaving 7 bases between. The CDR3 has 11 amino acids. CDR3 amino acids: CASSLAGEQYF. The CDR3 bases are TGTGCCAGCAGCTTGGCGGGAGAGCAGTACTTC. Full variable domain (missing parts from reference TRBV7-9 and TRBJ2-7): DTGVSQNPRHKITKRGQNVTFRCDPISEHNRLYWYRQTLGQGPEFLTYFQNEAQLEKSRLLSDRFSAERPKGSFSTLEIQRTEQGDSAMYLCASSLAGEQYFGPGTRLTVT.

The rearrangement uses TRBV11-2 and TRBJ1-6; D call uncertain. The germline V gene encodes CDR1 SGHAT and CDR2 FQNNGV. Trimming removed 2 bases from V and 5 bases from J, with 7 bases in between. This CDR3 comprises 14 residues. CDR3 region: CASSLRRNNSPLHF. In DNA, the CDR3 is TGTGCCAGCAGCTTACGTCGTAATAATTCACCCCTCCACTTT.

The count of this clone is one. CDR3 nucleotides: TGTGCCAGCAGTGAAGTCTGGGTAACGGGTGGAACTGAAGCTTTCTTT. Translated, it gives CASSEVWVTGGTEAFF. J is TRBJ1-1 and V is TRBV6-1; D is unclear. The germline V and J ends were trimmed by 1 base and 5 bases, with 17 bases remaining between them. Germline loops: CDR1 MNHNS, CDR2 SASEGT. CDR3 size: 16 residues.

The genes are TRBV5-6 and TRBJ1-1; a possible D gene is TRBD1 (5 bases). The CDR3 consists of 14 residues. V dropped 4 bases and J dropped 2 bases, with 12 bases sitting between them. Germline V gene lookup returns CDR1 SGHDT and CDR2 YYEEEE. CDR3 in DNA: TGTGCCAGCAGCGTGGGACCGACAAACACTGAAGCTTTCTTT. Translating it yields CASSVGPTNTEAFF.

The chain is built from TRBV29-1 and TRBJ2-3; perhaps TRBD2 as D (6 bases). The ends were cut back, 4 bases at V and 3 bases at J, with 17 bases in the middle. Germline V lookup: CDR1 SQVTM, CDR2 ANQGSEA. The CDR3 consists of 15 residues. DNA of the CDR3: TGCAGCGTTGGGGTGGGGGGACTTCGAACAGATACGCAGTATTTT. Translation: CSVGVGGLRTDTQYF.

This chain links TRBV11-3 with TRBJ2-2; weak D call: TRBD2 (6 bases). The CDR3 contains 16 residues. The germline V gene has CDR1 SGHNT and CDR2 YENEEA. Trimming took off 4 bases at V and 6 bases at J, with 18 bases between the two ends. In nucleotides, the CDR3 is TGTGCCAGCAGCTCCCAAGGGGCGGGGATTTCCGGGGAGCTGTTTTTT. Amino acid sequence: CASSSQGAGISGELFF.

The chain joins TRBV2 to TRBJ2-2, with a tentative D call TRBD2 (5 bases). The V gene's germline CDR1 is SNHLY and CDR2 FYNNEI. V gave up 10 bases and J gave up 4 bases, with 22 bases separating them. The CDR3 runs 16 residues. The CDR3 sequence: CATLWIGSRGTGELFF. CDR3 bases: TGTGCCACCCTATGGATAGGGAGCCGCGGCACCGGGGAGCTGTTTTTT.

This chain joins TRBV30 and TRBJ2-2; D might be TRBD1 (5 bases). CDR3 length equals 14 residues. Germline loops: CDR1 GTSNPN, CDR2 SVGIG (reference sequence). V lost 5 bases, J lost 3 bases, and 13 bases lay in between. The CDR3 spells CAWGPYRYTGELFF. The DNA of the CDR3 is TGTGCCTGGGGGCCCTACAGGTACACCGGGGAGCTGTTTTTT.

This clone was observed a few times. V is TRBV19 and J is TRBJ2-7; unclear D gene. Germline-derived CDR1 and CDR2 are LNHDA and SQIVND (reference sequence). This CDR3 contains 13 residues. Trimming left V 5 bases short and J 0 bases short, with 8 bases between. The CDR3: CASSVVSSYEQYF. The DNA of the CDR3 is TGTGCCAGTAGTGTTGTGAGCTCCTACGAGCAGTACTTC.

This clone was counted only a few times. This sequence joins TRBV20-1 and TRBJ2-7; tentatively, D is TRBD2 (5 bases). The V and J ends lost 6 bases and 6 bases respectively, with 12 bases between them. CDR3 length: 11 amino acids. CDR1 and CDR2 from the germline V gene are DFQATT and SNEGSKA (reference sequence). The CDR3 nucleotides read TGCAGTGCCATGCGGGTCGGCGAGCAGTACTTC. Encoded protein: CSAMRVGEQYF.

CDR3 DNA sequence: TGTGCCAGCAGCTTGGGCGGGACAGGTGACACTGAAGCTTTCTTT. Amino acids: CASSLGGTGDTEAFF. This rearrangement joins TRBV5-4 to TRBJ1-1, with 8 bases matching TRBD1. With V trimmed by 0 bases and J by 3 bases, 4 bases remained unmatched. The germline gives CDR1 SGHNT, CDR2 YYREEE (reference sequence). The CDR3 consists of 15 residues.

V usage is TRBV7-9 and J usage is TRBJ1-4; no definite D call. CDR1 is SEHNR, CDR2 FQNEAQ, per germline (reference sequence). Between the trimmed V and J ends, which lost 0 bases and 8 bases, there was a span of 10 bases. This CDR3 spans 14 amino acids. The CDR3 spells CASSLAYDPEKLFF. CDR3 in DNA: TGTGCCAGCAGCTTAGCCTACGATCCCGAAAAACTGTTTTTT.

This clone has only one observation. The V call is TRBV6-5, the J call TRBJ1-2; D not certain. The CDR3 sequence is 14 residues long. Germline V CDR1 and CDR2: MNHEY, SVGAGI. The V end lost 6 bases, the J end lost 4 bases, and 15 bases lay between the germline ends. CDR3 protein: CASSVGGLIYGYTF. CDR3 nucleotides: TGTGCCAGCAGCGTCGGAGGGCTCATCTATGGCTACACCTTC.

This clone was observed once. The genes are TRBV6-6 and TRBJ1-1; D unresolved. The germline V and J ends were trimmed by 2 bases and 4 bases, with 11 bases remaining between them. The CDR3 spans 14 residues. CDR1 is MNHNY and CDR2 is SVGAGI in the germline V gene (reference sequence). CDR3 DNA sequence: TGTGCCAGCAGTTACGGCGGGTCTGGCACTGAAGCTTTCTTT. Protein: CASSYGGSGTEAFF.

The chain joins TRBV5-4 to TRBJ2-1; 8 bases line up with TRBD1. The length of the CDR3 is 13 residues. Germline V gene lookup returns CDR1 SGHNT and CDR2 YYREEE (reference sequence). The trim removed 4 bases at V and 10 bases at J, leaving 7 bases unmatched. The CDR3 sequence: CASSVTGVREQFF. DNA for the CDR3: TGTGCCAGCAGCGTGACAGGGGTCAGAGAGCAGTTCTTC.

V is TRBV19 and J is TRBJ1-5, with 12 bases that match TRBD1. The CDR3 is made up of 15 amino acids. Trimming took 8 bases from V and 4 from J; bases not matched to a gene: 6. CDR1 is LNHDA and CDR2 is SQIVND in the germline V gene (reference sequence). The CDR3 spells CASQGQGAGNQPQHF. CDR3 bases: TGTGCCAGTCAGGGACAGGGGGCAGGGAATCAGCCCCAGCATTTT. The entire variable domain, with the rest obtained from reference TRBV19 and TRBJ1-5, is as follows: DGGITQSPKYLFRKEGQNVTLSCEQNLNHDAMYWYRQDPGQGLRLIYYSQIVNDFQKGDIAEGYSVSREKKESFPLTVTSAQKNPTAFYLCASQGQGAGNQPQHFGDGTRLSIL.

This chain uses TRBV29-1 with TRBJ1-2; TRBD1 is a possible D gene (6 bases). Trimming took 0 bases from V and 7 from J, leaving 15 bases between them. Germline CDR1 and CDR2: SQVTM and ANQGSEA. The CDR3 loop spans 14 amino acids. CDR3 nucleotide sequence: TGCAGCGTTGAAGATGGGGCGGGGGCGTCTGGCTACACCTTC. Translated: CSVEDGAGASGYTF. Looking up the rest from reference TRBV29-1 and TRBJ1-2 gives the full variable domain: SAVISQKPSRDICQRGTSLTIQCQVDSQVTMMFWYRQQPGQSLTLIATANQGSEATYESGFVIDKFPISRPNLTFSTLTVSNMSPEDSSIYLCSVEDGAGASGYTFGSGTRLTVV.

J is TRBJ2-1 and V is TRBV24-1; 11 bases align to TRBD1. This CDR3 has 15 amino acids. Germline loops: CDR1 KGHDR, CDR2 SFDVKD. V lost 4 bases to trimming and J lost 9 bases; unmatched junction nucleotides: 7. The CDR3 DNA reads as TGTGCCACCAGTGACCCGGACAGGGGGCAAAGTGAGCAGTTCTTC. Translation gives CATSDPDRGQSEQFF.

This chain connects TRBV19 to TRBJ1-2; the D gene is possibly TRBD1 (6 bases). The CDR3 length is 14 residues. V lost 5 bases and J 9 bases, leaving 19 bases between the germline ends. Germline V gives CDR1 LNHDA, CDR2 SQIVND (reference sequence). CDR3 nucleotide sequence: TGTGCCAGTAGTCCCCGGGACACTGCGAGAAGCTACACCTTC. Its protein product is CASSPRDTARSYTF.